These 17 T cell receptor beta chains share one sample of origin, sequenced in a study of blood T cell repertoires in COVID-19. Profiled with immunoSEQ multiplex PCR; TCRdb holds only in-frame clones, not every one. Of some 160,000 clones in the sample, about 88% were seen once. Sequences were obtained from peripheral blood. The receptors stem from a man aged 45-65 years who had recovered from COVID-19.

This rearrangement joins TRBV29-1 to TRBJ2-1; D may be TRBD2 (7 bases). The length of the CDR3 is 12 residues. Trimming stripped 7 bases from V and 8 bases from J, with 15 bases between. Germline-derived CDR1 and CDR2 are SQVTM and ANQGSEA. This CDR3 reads CSAPRGLDEQFF. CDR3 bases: TGCAGCGCCCCGCGGGGGCTCGATGAGCAGTTCTTC.

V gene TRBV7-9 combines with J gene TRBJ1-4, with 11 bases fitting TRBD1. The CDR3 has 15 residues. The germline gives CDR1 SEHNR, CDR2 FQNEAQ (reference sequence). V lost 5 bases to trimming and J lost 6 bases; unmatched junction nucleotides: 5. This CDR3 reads CASSPGQGAHEKLFF. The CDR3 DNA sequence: TGTGCCAGCAGCCCAGGACAGGGGGCGCATGAAAAACTGTTTTTT.

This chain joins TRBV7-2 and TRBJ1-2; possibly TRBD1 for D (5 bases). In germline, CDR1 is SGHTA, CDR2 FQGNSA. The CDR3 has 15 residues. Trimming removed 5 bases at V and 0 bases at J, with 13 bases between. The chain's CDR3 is CASSARTRPNYGYTF. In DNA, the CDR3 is TGTGCCAGCAGCGCCCGGACACGACCTAACTATGGCTACACCTTC. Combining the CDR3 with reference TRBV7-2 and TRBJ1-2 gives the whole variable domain GAGVSQSPSNKVTEKGKDVELRCDPISGHTALYWYRQSLGQGLEFLIYFQGNSAPDKSGLPSDRFSAERTGGSVSTLTIQRTQQEDSAVYLCASSARTRPNYGYTFGSGTRLTVV.

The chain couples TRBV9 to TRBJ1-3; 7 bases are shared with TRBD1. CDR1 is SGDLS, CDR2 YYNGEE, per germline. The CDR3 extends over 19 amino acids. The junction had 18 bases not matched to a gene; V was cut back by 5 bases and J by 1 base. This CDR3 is CASSPGGGTAFLSGNTIYF. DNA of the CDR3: TGTGCCAGCAGTCCGGGTGGAGGGACAGCCTTCCTTTCTGGAAACACCATATATTTT.

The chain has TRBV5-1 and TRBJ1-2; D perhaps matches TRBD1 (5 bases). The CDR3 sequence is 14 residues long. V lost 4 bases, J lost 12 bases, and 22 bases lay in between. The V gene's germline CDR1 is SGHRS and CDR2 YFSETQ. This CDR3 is CASSLTSPREENTF. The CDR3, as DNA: TGCGCCAGCAGCCTTACATCGCCCAGGGAAGAGAACACCTTC.

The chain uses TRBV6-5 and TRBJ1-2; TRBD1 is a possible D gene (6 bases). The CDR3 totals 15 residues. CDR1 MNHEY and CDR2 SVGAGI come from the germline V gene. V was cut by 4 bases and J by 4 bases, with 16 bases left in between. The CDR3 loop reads CASSLGRTEGYGYTF. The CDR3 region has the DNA TGTGCCAGCAGTTTGGGTCGGACAGAGGGCTATGGCTACACCTTC.

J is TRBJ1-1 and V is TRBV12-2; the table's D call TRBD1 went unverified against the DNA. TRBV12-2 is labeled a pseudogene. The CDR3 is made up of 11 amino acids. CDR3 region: CASRSFPEAFF. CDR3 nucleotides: TGTGCAAGTCGCTCATTTCCTGAAGCTTTCTTT.

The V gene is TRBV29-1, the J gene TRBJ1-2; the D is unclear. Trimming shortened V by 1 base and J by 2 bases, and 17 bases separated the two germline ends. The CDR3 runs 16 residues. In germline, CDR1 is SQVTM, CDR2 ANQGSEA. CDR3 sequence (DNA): TGCAGCGTTGAAGTCGAGAACAGCCGTCGGAACTATGGCTACACCTTC. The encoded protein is CSVEVENSRRNYGYTF.

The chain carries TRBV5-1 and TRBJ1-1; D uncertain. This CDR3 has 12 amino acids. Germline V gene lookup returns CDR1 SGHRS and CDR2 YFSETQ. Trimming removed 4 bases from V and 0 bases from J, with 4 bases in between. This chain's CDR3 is CASSLLNTEAFF. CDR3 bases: TGCGCCAGCAGCCTTTTGAACACTGAAGCTTTCTTT.

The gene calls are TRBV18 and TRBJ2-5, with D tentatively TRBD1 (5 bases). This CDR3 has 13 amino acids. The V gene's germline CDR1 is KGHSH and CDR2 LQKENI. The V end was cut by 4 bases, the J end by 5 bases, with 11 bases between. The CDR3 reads CASSQGDQETQYF. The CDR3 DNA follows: TGTGCCAGCTCACAAGGGGATCAGGAGACCCAGTACTTC.

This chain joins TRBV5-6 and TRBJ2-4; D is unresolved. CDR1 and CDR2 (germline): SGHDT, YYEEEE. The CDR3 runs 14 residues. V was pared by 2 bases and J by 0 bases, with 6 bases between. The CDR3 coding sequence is TGTGCCAGCAGCTTACAAGAAGCCAAAAACATTCAGTACTTC. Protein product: CASSLQEAKNIQYF.

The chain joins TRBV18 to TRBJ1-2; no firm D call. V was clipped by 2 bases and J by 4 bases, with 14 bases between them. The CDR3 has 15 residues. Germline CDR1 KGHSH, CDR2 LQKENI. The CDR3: CASSPEEVRAYGYTF. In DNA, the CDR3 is TGTGCCAGCTCACCAGAGGAGGTTAGGGCCTATGGCTACACCTTC.

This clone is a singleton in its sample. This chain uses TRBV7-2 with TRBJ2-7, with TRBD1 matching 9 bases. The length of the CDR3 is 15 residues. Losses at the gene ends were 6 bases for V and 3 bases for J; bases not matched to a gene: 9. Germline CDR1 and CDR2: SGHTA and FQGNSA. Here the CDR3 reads CASSPTGTGYYEQYF. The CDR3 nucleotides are TGTGCCAGCAGTCCGACCGGGACAGGGTACTACGAGCAGTACTTC.

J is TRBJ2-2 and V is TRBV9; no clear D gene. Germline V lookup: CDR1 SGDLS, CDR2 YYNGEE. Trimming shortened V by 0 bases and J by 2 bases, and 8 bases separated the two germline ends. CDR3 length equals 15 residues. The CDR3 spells CASSVGQVNTGELFF. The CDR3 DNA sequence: TGTGCCAGCAGCGTAGGTCAGGTAAACACCGGGGAGCTGTTTTTT.

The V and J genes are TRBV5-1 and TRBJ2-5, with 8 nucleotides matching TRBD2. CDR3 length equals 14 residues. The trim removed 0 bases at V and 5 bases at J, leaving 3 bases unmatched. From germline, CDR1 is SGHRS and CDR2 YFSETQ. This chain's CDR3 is CASSLVGGRETQYF. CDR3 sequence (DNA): TGCGCCAGCAGCTTGGTAGGCGGGAGGGAGACCCAGTACTTC.

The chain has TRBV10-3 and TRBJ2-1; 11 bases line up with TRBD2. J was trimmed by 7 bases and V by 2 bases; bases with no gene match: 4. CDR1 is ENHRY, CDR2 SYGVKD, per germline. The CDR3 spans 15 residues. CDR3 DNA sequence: TGTGCCATCAGTGAGACTAGCGGGAGCAGAAATGAGCAGTTCTTC. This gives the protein CAISETSGSRNEQFF.

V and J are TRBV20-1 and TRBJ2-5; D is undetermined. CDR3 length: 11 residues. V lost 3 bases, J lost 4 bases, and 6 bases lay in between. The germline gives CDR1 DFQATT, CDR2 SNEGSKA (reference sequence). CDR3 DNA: TGCAGTGCTAGCTCCCCAGAGACCCAGTACTTC. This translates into CSASSPETQYF.